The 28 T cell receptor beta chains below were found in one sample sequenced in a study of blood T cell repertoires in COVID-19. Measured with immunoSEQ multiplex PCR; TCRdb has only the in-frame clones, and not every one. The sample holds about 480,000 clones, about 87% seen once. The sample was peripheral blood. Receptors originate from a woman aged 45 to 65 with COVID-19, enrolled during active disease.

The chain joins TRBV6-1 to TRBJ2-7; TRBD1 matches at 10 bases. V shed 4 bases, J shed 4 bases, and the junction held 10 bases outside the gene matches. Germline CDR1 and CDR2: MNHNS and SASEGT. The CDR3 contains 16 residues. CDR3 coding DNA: TGTGCCAGCAGTGCTTGGTCCGGGACAGGGGCGTACGAGCAGTACTTC. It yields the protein CASSAWSGTGAYEQYF.

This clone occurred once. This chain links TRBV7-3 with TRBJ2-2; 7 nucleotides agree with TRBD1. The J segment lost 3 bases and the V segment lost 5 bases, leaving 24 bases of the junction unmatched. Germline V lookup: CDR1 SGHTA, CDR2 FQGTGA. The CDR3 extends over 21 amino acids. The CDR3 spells CASSPLEVRDRAFGYTGELFF. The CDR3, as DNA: TGTGCCAGCAGCCCCTTAGAGGTCCGAGACAGGGCGTTTGGGTACACCGGGGAGCTGTTTTTT.

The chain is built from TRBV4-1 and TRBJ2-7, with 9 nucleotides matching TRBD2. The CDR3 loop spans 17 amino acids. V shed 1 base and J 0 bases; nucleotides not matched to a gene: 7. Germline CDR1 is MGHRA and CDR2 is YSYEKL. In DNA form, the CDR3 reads TGCGCCAGCAGCCAAGTGGTAGCGGGGGTTACCTCCTACGAGCAGTACTTC. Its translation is CASSQVVAGVTSYEQYF.

The DNA for the CDR3 is TGTGCCAGCAGACTAATAGCGGGATCCTACAATGAGCAGTTCTTC. Amino acid sequence: CASRLIAGSYNEQFF. This chain links TRBV6-5 with TRBJ2-1; TRBD2 agrees at 8 bases. The CDR3 totals 15 residues. The V and J ends lost 6 bases and 1 base, in that order; junction bases with no gene match: 5. The V gene's germline CDR1 is MNHEY and CDR2 SVGAGI.

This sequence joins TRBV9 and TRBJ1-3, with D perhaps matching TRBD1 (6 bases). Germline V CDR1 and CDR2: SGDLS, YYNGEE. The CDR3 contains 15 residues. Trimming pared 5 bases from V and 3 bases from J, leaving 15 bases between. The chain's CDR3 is CASSSWGQDGNTIYF. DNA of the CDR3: TGTGCCAGCAGTAGTTGGGGGCAGGATGGAAACACCATATATTTT.

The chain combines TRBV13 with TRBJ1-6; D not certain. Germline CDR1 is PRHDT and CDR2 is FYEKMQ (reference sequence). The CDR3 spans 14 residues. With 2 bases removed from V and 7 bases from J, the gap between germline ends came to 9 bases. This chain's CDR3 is CASSLREQNSPLHF. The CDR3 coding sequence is TGTGCCAGCAGCTTACGGGAACAAAATTCACCCCTCCACTTT.

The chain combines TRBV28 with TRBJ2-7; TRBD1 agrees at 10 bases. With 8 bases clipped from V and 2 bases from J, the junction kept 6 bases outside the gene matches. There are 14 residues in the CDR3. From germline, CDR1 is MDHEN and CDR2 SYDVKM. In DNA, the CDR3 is TGTGCCAGCGGTCCAGGACAGGGGGCCTACGAGCAGTACTTC. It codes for CASGPGQGAYEQYF. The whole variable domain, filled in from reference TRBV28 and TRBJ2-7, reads DVKVTQSSRYLVKRTGEKVFLECVQDMDHENMFWYRQDPGLGLRLIYFSYDVKMKEKGDIPEGYSVSREKKERFSLILESASTNQTSMYLCASGPGQGAYEQYFGPGTRLTVT.

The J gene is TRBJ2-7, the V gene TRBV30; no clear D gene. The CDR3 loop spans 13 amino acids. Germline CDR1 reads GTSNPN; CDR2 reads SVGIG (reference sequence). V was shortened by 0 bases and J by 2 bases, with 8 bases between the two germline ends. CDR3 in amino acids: CAWSVPGTYEQYF. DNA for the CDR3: TGTGCCTGGAGTGTCCCGGGTACCTACGAGCAGTACTTC.

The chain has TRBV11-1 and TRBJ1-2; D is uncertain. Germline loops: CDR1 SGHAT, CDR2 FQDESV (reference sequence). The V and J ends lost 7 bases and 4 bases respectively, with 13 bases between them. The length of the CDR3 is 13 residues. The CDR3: CASTTLGSYGYTF. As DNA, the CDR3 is TGTGCCAGCACCACCTTGGGGAGCTATGGCTACACCTTC.

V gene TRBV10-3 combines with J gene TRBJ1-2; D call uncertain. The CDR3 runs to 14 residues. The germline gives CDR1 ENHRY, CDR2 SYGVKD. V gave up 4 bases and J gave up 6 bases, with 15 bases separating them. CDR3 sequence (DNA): TGTGCCATCAGTGTAGGAGACCCGTTTGATGGCTACACCTTC. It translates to CAISVGDPFDGYTF.

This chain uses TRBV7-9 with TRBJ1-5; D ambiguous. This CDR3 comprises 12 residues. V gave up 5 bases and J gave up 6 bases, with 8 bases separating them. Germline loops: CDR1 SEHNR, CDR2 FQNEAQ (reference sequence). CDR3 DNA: TGTGCCAGCAGCCCGAGTGGTCAGCCCCAGCATTTT. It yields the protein CASSPSGQPQHF.

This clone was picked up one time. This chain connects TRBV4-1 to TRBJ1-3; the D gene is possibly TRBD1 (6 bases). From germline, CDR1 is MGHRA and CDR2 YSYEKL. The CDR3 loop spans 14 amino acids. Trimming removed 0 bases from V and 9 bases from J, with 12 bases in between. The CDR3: CASSQESTGTTIYF. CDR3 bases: TGCGCCAGCAGCCAAGAATCAACAGGGACCACCATATATTTT.

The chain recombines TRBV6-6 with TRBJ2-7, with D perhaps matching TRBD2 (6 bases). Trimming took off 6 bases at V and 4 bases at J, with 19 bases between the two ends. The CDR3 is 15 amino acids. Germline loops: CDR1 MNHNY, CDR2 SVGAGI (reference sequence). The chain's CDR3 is CASRNGPGEIYEQYF. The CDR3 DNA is TGTGCCAGCAGAAACGGCCCGGGGGAAATTTACGAGCAGTACTTC.

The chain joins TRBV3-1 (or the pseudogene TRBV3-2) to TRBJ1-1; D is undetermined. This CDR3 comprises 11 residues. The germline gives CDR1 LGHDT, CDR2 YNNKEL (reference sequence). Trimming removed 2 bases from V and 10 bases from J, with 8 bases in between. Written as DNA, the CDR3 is TGTGCCAGCAGCCAAAAACAAAGAGCTTTCTTT. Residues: CASSQKQRAFF.

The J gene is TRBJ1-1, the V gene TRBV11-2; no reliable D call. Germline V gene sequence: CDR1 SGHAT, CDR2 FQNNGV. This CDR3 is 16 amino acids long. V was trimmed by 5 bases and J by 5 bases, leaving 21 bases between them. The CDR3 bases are TGTGCCAGCAGCCCACGAGATACTGTCCAACAGACTGAAGCTTTCTTT. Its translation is CASSPRDTVQQTEAFF.

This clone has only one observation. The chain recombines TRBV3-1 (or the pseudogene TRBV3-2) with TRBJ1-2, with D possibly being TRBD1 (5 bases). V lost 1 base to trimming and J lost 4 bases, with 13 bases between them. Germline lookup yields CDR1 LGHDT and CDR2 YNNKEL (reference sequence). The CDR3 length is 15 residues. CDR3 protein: CASSQGPSGGYGYTF. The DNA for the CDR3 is TGTGCCAGCAGCCAAGGGCCCTCCGGGGGCTATGGCTACACCTTC.

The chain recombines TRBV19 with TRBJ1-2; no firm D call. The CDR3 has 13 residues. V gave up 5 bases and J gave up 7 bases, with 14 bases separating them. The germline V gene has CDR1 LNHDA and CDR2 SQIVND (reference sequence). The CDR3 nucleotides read TGTGCCAGTAGTTCCCCGAGACGGGGTGGCTACACCTTC. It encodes CASSSPRRGGYTF.

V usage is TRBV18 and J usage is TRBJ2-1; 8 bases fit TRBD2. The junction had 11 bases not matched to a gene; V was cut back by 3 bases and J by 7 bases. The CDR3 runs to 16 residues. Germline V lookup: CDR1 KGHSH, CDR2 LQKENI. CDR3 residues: CASSPARTKRGNEQFF. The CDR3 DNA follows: TGTGCCAGCTCACCCGCTCGGACAAAGCGGGGGAATGAGCAGTTCTTC.

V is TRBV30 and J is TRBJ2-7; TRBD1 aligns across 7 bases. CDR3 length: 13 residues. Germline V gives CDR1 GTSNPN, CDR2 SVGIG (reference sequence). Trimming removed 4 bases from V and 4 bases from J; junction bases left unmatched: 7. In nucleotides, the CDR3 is TGTGCCTGGACTGCAACAGGGGTTTACGAGCAGTACTTC. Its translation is CAWTATGVYEQYF.

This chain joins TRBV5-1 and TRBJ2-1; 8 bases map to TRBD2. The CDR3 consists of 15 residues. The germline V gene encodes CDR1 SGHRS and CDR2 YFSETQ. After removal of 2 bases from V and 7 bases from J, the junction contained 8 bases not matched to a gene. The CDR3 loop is CASSFVAGGPNEQFF. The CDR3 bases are TGCGCCAGCAGCTTTGTGGCGGGGGGACCAAATGAGCAGTTCTTC.

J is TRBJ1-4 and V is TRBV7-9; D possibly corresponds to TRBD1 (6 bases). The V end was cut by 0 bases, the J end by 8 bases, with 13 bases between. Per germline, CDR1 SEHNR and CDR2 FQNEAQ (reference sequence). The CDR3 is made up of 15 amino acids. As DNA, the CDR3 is TGTGCCAGCAGCTTAGCGGGGGGGGCTCCCGAAAAACTGTTTTTT. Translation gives CASSLAGGAPEKLFF.

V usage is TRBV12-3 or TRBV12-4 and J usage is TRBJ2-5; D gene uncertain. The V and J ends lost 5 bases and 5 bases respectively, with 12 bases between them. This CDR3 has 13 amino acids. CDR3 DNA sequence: TGTGCCAGCAGTCAGTCCCGTTCGGAGACCCAGTACTTC. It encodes CASSQSRSETQYF.

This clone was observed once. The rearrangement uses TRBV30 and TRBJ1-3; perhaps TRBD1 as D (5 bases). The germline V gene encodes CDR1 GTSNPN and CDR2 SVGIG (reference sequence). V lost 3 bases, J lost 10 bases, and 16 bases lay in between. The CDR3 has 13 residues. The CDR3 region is CAWSQGAGWTIYF. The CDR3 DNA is TGTGCCTGGAGCCAGGGAGCGGGATGGACCATATATTTT.

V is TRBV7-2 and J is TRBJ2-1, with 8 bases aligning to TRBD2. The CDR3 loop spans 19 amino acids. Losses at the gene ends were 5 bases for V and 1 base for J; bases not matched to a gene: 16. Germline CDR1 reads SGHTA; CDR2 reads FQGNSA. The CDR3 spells CASSPFPLAVPLSYNEQFF. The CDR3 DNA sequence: TGTGCCAGCAGCCCCTTTCCACTAGCGGTCCCACTTTCCTACAATGAGCAGTTCTTC.

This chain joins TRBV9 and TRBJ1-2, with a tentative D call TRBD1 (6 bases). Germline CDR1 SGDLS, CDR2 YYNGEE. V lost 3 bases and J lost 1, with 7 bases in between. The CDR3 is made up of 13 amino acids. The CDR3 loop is CASSAGVNYGYTF. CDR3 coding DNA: TGTGCCAGCAGCGCAGGGGTTAACTATGGCTACACCTTC.

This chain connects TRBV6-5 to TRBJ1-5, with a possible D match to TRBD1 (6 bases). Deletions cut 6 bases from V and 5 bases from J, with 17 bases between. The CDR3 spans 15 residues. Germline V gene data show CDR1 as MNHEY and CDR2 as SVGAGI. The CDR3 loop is CASSDNLDSDQPQHF. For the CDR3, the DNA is TGTGCCAGCAGCGATAATCTGGACAGTGATCAGCCCCAGCATTTT.

The CDR3 loop reads CASSERETLYGYTF. The CDR3 DNA sequence: TGTGCCAGCAGTGAACGCGAGACACTCTATGGCTACACCTTC. The chain uses TRBV2 and TRBJ1-2; D gene unclear. This CDR3 spans 14 amino acids. Looked up from germline, CDR1 is SNHLY and CDR2 is FYNNEI. V gave up 2 bases and J gave up 4 bases, with 11 bases separating them.

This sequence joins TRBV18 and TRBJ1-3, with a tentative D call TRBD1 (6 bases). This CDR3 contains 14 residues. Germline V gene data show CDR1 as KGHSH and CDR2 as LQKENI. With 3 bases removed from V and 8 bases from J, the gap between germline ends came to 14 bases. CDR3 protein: CASSPVPQGDTIYF. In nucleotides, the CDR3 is TGTGCCAGCTCACCTGTCCCACAGGGAGACACCATATATTTT.